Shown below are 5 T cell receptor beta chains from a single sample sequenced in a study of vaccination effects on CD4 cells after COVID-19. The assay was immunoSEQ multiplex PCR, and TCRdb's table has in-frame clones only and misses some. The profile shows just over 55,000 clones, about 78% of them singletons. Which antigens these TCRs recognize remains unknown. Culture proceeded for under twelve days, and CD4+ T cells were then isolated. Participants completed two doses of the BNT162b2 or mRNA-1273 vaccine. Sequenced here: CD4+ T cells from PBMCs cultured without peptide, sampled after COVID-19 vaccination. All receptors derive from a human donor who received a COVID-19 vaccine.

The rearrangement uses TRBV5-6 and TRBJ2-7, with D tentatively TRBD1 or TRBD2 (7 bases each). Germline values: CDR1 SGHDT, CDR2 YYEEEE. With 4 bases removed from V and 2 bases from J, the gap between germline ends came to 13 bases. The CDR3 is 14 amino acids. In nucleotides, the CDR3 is TGTGCCAGCAGCCCGGGGGGACAGCCCTACGAGCAGTACTTC. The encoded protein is CASSPGGQPYEQYF.

This CDR3 reads CASSPYSGRGPDTQYF. The CDR3 DNA sequence: TGTGCCAGCAGCCCGTATAGCGGGAGGGGTCCAGATACGCAGTATTTT. The chain recombines TRBV6-6 with TRBJ2-3, with TRBD2 matching 11 bases. Germline CDR1 MNHNY, CDR2 SVGAGI (reference sequence). The CDR3 is 16 amino acids. The trim removed 6 bases at V and 4 bases at J, leaving 9 bases unmatched.

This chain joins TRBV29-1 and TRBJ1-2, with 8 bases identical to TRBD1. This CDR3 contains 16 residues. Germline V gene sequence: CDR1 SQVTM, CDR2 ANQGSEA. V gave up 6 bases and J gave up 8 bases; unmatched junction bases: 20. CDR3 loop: CSVSEWTGTLFGGYTF. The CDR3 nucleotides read TGCAGCGTCTCTGAGTGGACAGGGACCCTTTTTGGGGGCTACACCTTC.

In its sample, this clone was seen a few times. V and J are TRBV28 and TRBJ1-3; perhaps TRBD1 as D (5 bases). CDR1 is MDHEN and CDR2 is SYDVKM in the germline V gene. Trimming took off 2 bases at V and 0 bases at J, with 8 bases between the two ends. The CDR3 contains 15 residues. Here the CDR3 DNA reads TGTGCCAGCAGTTTAAGCAGGGTCTCTGGAAACACCATATATTTT. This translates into CASSLSRVSGNTIYF. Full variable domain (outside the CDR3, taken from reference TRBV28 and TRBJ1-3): DVKVTQSSRYLVKRTGEKVFLECVQDMDHENMFWYRQDPGLGLRLIYFSYDVKMKEKGDIPEGYSVSREKKERFSLILESASTNQTSMYLCASSLSRVSGNTIYFGEGSWLTVV.

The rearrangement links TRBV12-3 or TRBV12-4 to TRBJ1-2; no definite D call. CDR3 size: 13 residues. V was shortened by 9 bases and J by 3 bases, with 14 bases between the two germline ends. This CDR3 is CASRTAHHYGYTF. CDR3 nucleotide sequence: TGTGCCAGTCGGACCGCACACCACTATGGCTACACCTTC.